A few counts support the clone carrying this T cell receptor beta chain. Its specificity is not known. Germline V gives CDR1 LGHNA, CDR2 YSLEER. CDR3 length: 17 amino acids. Trimming removed 0 bases from V and 3 bases from J; junction bases left unmatched: 9. The PCR made use of 60 Vbeta and 13 Jbeta primers. Repertoires were generated with immunoSEQ multiplex PCR, while TCRdb's copy carries only in-frame clones and drops some. Of 65,000 to 75,000 clones in the sample, roughly two thirds were seen once. This entry comes from a study of cytomegalovirus exposure and HLA in healthy donors. General observations from the study: TCR beta V- and J-gene trimming, according to a later analysis, was linked to a missense DCLRE1C variant.

Source material: PBMCs. V is TRBV4-3 and J is TRBJ2-7; the match to TRBD1 covers 9 bases. This clonotype was obtained from a woman between 25 and 40 years old in good health and CMV-seronegative. The CDR3 is CASSQDAPATGGYEQYF. The CDR3 coding sequence is TGCGCCAGCAGCCAAGATGCCCCCGCGACAGGGGGCTACGAGCAGTACTTC.